This T cell receptor beta chain was sequenced for a study of T cell repertoires in cytomegalovirus infection. About the research overall: HLA-B-restricted CMV epitopes that are well studied were used alongside recently identified HLA-C-restricted ones. Indications of both CMV infection and matching HLA type were provided by public TCR beta signatures. Study-wide findings and caveats: HLA-C-restricted CMV-specific TCR beta clonotypes were dominant in the ex vivo response. CMV carriers with the relevant HLA were identified by cumulative public TCR beta family frequency.

TCRdb reanalysed the reads using MiXCR and keeps one entry per CDR3 protein. The sample includes roughly 500,000 distinct CDR3 sequences, roughly a third of them seen just once. Trimming cost V 6 bases and J 5 bases, with 5 bases left between them. The CDR3 sequence is 12 residues long. A few counts support this clonotype. Antigen unknown. The input for sequencing was cultured PBMCs, taken from culture after CMV antigen stimulation. This clonotype was sampled from a human donor in good health (CMV status not recorded). Some clones in this sample may be carry-over from other donors' samples. This chain joins TRBV12-3 or TRBV12-4 and TRBJ1-6; D not certain. The CDR3 spells CASRPNNSPLHF. The CDR3, as DNA: TGTGCCAGCAGACCTAATAATTCACCCCTCCACTTT.